One sample yielded the 16 T cell receptor beta chains listed below, sequenced in a study of T cells after posttransplantation cyclophosphamide. Libraries were prepared by immunoSEQ multiplex PCR; TCRdb keeps only in-frame clonotypes and omits some of them. The sample has roughly 42,000 clones, around 91% seen once. A marrow graft followed busulfan-fludarabine conditioning, with cyclophosphamide on days +3 and +4. The sequencing here drew on PBMCs, taken around 67 days after allogeneic stem cell transplant with posttransplant cyclophosphamide. These receptors came from a male patient between 55 and 70 years old who received an allogeneic stem cell transplant from a related donor and was CMV-positive. Some T cells may possibly be graft donor cells.

The chain uses TRBV28 and TRBJ1-5; D remains unclear. Trimming stripped 3 bases from V and 5 bases from J, with 11 bases between. Germline CDR1 MDHEN, CDR2 SYDVKM. The CDR3 runs to 14 residues. The CDR3 loop is CASSLGRRDQPQHF. In DNA form, the CDR3 reads TGTGCCAGCAGTTTGGGGAGGAGGGATCAGCCCCAGCATTTT.

This sequence joins TRBV30 and TRBJ2-3; perhaps TRBD2 as D (7 bases). Germline V lookup: CDR1 GTSNPN, CDR2 SVGIG (reference sequence). Trimming removed 3 bases from V and 4 bases from J, with 14 bases in between. The CDR3 spans 14 residues. CDR3 sequence reads: CAWSSGDNPDTQYF. CDR3 nucleotides: TGTGCCTGGAGCAGCGGGGACAACCCAGATACGCAGTATTTT.

The CDR3 loop is CASSHRLAGRTDTQYF. As DNA, the CDR3 is TGTGCCAGCAGCCACCGACTAGCGGGGCGCACAGATACGCAGTATTTT. The V gene is TRBV5-4, the J gene TRBJ2-3, with 11 bases that match TRBD2. Trimming cost V 4 bases and J 1 base; bases outside gene matches: 5. The CDR3 covers 16 residues. Germline CDR1 is SGHNT and CDR2 is YYREEE (reference sequence).

The chain combines TRBV7-9 with TRBJ2-1; possibly TRBD1 for D (6 bases). Germline CDR1 is SEHNR and CDR2 is FQNEAQ (reference sequence). The CDR3 spans 13 residues. V shed 3 bases and J shed 8 bases, with 11 bases lying between them. CDR3 in amino acids: CASSLTGRDEQFF. DNA of the CDR3: TGTGCCAGCAGCTTGACAGGAAGGGATGAGCAGTTCTTC.

This clone was seen a few times. V is TRBV27 and J is TRBJ2-5; 7 nucleotides line up with TRBD2. The CDR3 is 14 residues long. The germline V gene has CDR1 MNHEY and CDR2 SMNVEV (reference sequence). The J segment lost 5 bases and the V segment lost 3 bases, leaving 6 bases of the junction unmatched. CDR3: CASSLRLAGETQYF. DNA of the CDR3: TGTGCCAGCAGTTTGAGACTAGCAGGGGAGACCCAGTACTTC.

The chain has TRBV19 and TRBJ2-3, with no clear D. The germline CDR1 and CDR2 sequences are LNHDA and SQIVND (reference sequence). Trimming removed 5 bases at V and 2 bases at J, with 14 bases between. CDR3 size: 15 residues. CDR3 sequence: CASSLALGTTDTQYF. The CDR3 bases are TGTGCCAGTAGTCTCGCTCTAGGAACCACAGATACGCAGTATTTT.

The rearrangement uses TRBV27 and TRBJ1-1; D perhaps matches TRBD1 (5 bases). The CDR3 consists of 12 residues. V was clipped by 7 bases and J by 3 bases, with 9 bases between them. Per the germline V gene, CDR1 is MNHEY and CDR2 is SMNVEV (reference sequence). In nucleotides, the CDR3 is TGTGCCAGCAAGGAAGGGGACACTGAAGCTTTCTTT. Its translation: CASKEGDTEAFF.

The CDR3 sequence: CASGSSGGVEETQYF. For the CDR3, the DNA is TGTGCCAGCGGTTCGAGCGGGGGTGTGGAAGAGACCCAGTACTTC. V is TRBV4-2 and J is TRBJ2-5, with 8 nucleotides matching TRBD2. Germline trimming cut 8 bases from V and 3 bases from J; bases unmatched to any gene: 11. Germline V gene sequence: CDR1 LGHNA, CDR2 YNFKEQ. This CDR3 has 15 residues.

The chain recombines TRBV18 with TRBJ1-6; tentative D call: TRBD1 (6 bases). Per the germline V gene, CDR1 is KGHSH and CDR2 is LQKENI. The CDR3 consists of 16 residues. Trimming took off 0 bases at V and 9 bases at J, with 15 bases between the two ends. This CDR3 reads CASSPPGSTGRSPLHF. The CDR3 DNA reads TGTGCCAGCTCACCACCGGGGTCAACAGGGCGTTCACCCCTCCACTTT.

V gene TRBV2 combines with J gene TRBJ1-1; D is uncertain. Germline values: CDR1 SNHLY, CDR2 FYNNEI. Trimming removed 4 bases at V and 2 bases at J, with 8 bases between. The CDR3 length is 13 residues. The CDR3 DNA follows: TGTGCCAGCAGTGGGAGCTTTAACACTGAAGCTTTCTTT. It codes for CASSGSFNTEAFF. The whole variable domain, remainder taken from reference TRBV2 and TRBJ1-1, is EPEVTQTPSHQVTQMGQEVILRCVPISNHLYFYWYRQILGQKVEFLVSFYNNEISEKSEIFDDQFSVERPDGSNFTLKIRSTKLEDSAMYFCASSGSFNTEAFFGQGTRLTVV.

This sequence joins TRBV27 and TRBJ2-2; 7 nucleotides align to TRBD2. CDR1 is MNHEY and CDR2 is SMNVEV in the germline V gene (reference sequence). With 3 bases clipped from V and 5 bases from J, the junction kept 6 bases outside the gene matches. The CDR3 has 15 residues. For the CDR3, the DNA is TGTGCCAGCAGTTTTTGGGGCGGGGGAACCGGGGAGCTGTTTTTT. It yields the protein CASSFWGGGTGELFF.

The chain links TRBV4-1 to TRBJ2-2; TRBD2 aligns across 8 bases. CDR1 MGHRA and CDR2 YSYEKL come from the germline V gene. CDR3 length: 15 amino acids. V gave up 0 bases and J gave up 6 bases; unmatched junction bases: 3. The CDR3 DNA reads TGCGCCAGCAGCCAAGAGCCCGGGGGGGCCGGGGAGCTGTTTTTT. Its translation: CASSQEPGGAGELFF.

The DNA of the CDR3 is TGTGCCAGCAGTGAAGCTGTGGGGGGGACAGATACGCAGTATTTT. Translation: CASSEAVGGTDTQYF. The chain employs TRBV6-1 and TRBJ2-3; 7 nucleotides line up with TRBD2. From germline, CDR1 is MNHNS and CDR2 SASEGT. V trimming: 0 bases; J trimming: 3 bases; junction bases outside the gene matches: 3. This CDR3 region has 15 residues.

J is TRBJ1-3 and V is TRBV6-1, with unresolved D. The germline V gene has CDR1 MNHNS and CDR2 SASEGT. Deletions cut 9 bases from V and 3 bases from J, with 12 bases between. This CDR3 comprises 13 residues. CDR3 nucleotide sequence: TGTGCCAGTGGAGACCTGAGTGGAAACACCATATATTTT. Translated: CASGDLSGNTIYF.

Regarding this clone: Germline and junction disagree at one end, which may indicate a read error. This chain uses TRBV4-1 with TRBJ1-3, with 7 bases lining up with TRBD1. The germline CDR1 and CDR2 sequences are MGHRA and YSYEKL. There are 16 residues in the CDR3. CDR3 protein: CASSQVVRQGGNAIYF. The CDR3 region has the DNA TGCGCCAGCAGCCAAGTTGTCAGGCAGGGGGGAAACGCCATATATTTT.

The gene calls are TRBV6-5 and TRBJ1-1; D ambiguous. Germline values: CDR1 MNHEY, CDR2 SVGAGI. The CDR3 covers 14 residues. V was clipped by 5 bases and J by 1 base, with 11 bases between them. The CDR3 DNA is TGTGCCAGCAGTCCCCACACGGGGAACACTGAAGCTTTCTTT. Residues: CASSPHTGNTEAFF.